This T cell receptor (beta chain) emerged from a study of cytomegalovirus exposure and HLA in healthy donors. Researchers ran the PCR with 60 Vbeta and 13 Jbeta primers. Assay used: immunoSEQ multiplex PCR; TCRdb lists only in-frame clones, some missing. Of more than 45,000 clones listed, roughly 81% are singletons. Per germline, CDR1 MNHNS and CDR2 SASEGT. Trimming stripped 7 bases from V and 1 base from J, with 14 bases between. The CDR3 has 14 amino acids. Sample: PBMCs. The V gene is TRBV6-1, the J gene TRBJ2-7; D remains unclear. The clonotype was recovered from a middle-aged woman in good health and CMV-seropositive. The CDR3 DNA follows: TGTGCCAGCAAAACAACTACCGGATCCTACGAGCAGTACTTC. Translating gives CASKTTTGSYEQYF.